The rows below give T cell receptor beta chains drawn from one sample of a study of blood T cells in healthy people across ages. TCRdb called the 5' RACE reads again in MiXCR, with one record for every CDR3 protein. Among roughly 1,100,000 distinct CDR3 sequences listed, almost 25% were seen once. The data also belong to a second study, concerning T cells of mothers and their children.

The sequenced sample consisted of blood. These receptors were obtained from a girl aged 2 to 10 in good health. CDR3s include the opening cysteine and the closing phenylalanine or tryptophan. The order of the fields is CDR3 protein, CDR3 DNA, clone size, V gene, D gene, J gene. A D gene is named only where the DNA matches it firmly. Part of the rows lack a size; the others show once, few, many or a class for expanded clones.

CDR3: CSVPGQSYGYTF; DNA: TGCAGCGTTCCGGGACAGAGCTATGGCTACACCTTC; size: .; V: TRBV29-1; D: TRBD1; J: TRBJ1-2
CDR3: CASTSLMGQNKEQYF; DNA: TGTGCCAGCACATCACTAATGGGACAGAATAAGGAGCAGTACTTC; size: .; V: TRBV27; D: TRBD1; J: TRBJ2-7
CDR3: CSVAGRSKETQYF; DNA: TGCAGCGTTGCGGGGCGGTCCAAAGAGACCCAGTACTTC; size: .; V: TRBV29-1; D: .; J: TRBJ2-5
CDR3: CASSPNPHQSSYNGQFF; DNA: TGTGCCAGCAGCCCCAACCCACACCAGAGCTCCTACAATGGGCAGTTCTTC; size: .; V: TRBV9; D: .; J: TRBJ2-1
CDR3: CASSLALNSPLHF; DNA: TGTGCCAGCAGTTTGGCCCTTAATTCACCCCTCCACTTT; size: few; V: TRBV12-3/TRBV12-4; D: .; J: TRBJ1-6
CDR3: CATSGSGGEQYF; DNA: TGTGCCACCAGTGGGTCTGGTGGGGAGCAGTACTTC; size: few; V: TRBV24-1; D: .; J: TRBJ2-7
CDR3: CASSQHGPTQETQYF; DNA: TGCGCCAGCAGCCAGCACGGACCAACCCAAGAGACCCAGTACTTC; size: few; V: TRBV5-1; D: .; J: TRBJ2-5
CDR3: CSVRGGTGESIQYF; DNA: TGCAGCGTCCGGGGGGGGACAGGGGAAAGCATTCAGTACTTC; size: .; V: TRBV29-1; D: TRBD1; J: TRBJ2-4
CDR3: CSVGQGPPEQYF; DNA: TGCAGCGTCGGACAGGGGCCGCCCGAGCAGTACTTC; size: few; V: TRBV29-1; D: TRBD1; J: TRBJ2-7
CDR3: CASSAGPAQETQYF; DNA: TGCGCCAGCAGCGCGGGACCGGCCCAAGAGACCCAGTACTTC; size: .; V: TRBV5-1; D: .; J: TRBJ2-5
CDR3: CASSFGQGSDQPQHF; DNA: TGCGCCAGCAGCTTCGGACAGGGGAGTGATCAGCCCCAGCATTTT; size: few; V: TRBV5-1; D: TRBD1; J: TRBJ1-5
CDR3: CSVEWRGSGEQYF; DNA: TGCAGCGTTGAGTGGAGGGGTTCCGGCGAGCAGTACTTC; size: .; V: TRBV29-1; D: .; J: TRBJ2-7
CDR3: CASTQGGTQYF; DNA: TGTGCCAGCACCCAGGGAGGTACGCAGTATTTT; size: few; V: TRBV6-2/TRBV6-3; D: .; J: TRBJ2-3
CDR3: CASSKENQPQHF; DNA: TGTGCCAGCAGCAAAGAGAATCAGCCCCAGCATTTT; size: .; V: TRBV21-1; D: .; J: TRBJ1-5
CDR3: CASSQEVPSPYNEQFF; DNA: TGCGCCAGCAGCCAAGAGGTCCCGTCTCCCTACAATGAGCAGTTCTTC; size: few; V: TRBV4-3; D: .; J: TRBJ2-1
CDR3: CASSWVSSGGNDAYEQYF; DNA: TGTGCCAGCAGCTGGGTCAGCAGCGGGGGGAATGACGCCTACGAGCAGTACTTC; size: few; V: TRBV7-2; D: TRBD2; J: TRBJ2-7
CDR3: CASSLVGLASEQYF; DNA: TGCGCCAGCAGCTTGGTAGGACTAGCCTCCGAGCAGTACTTC; size: few; V: TRBV5-1; D: TRBD2; J: TRBJ2-7
CDR3: CASSQGESGDRQFF; DNA: TGTGCCAGCAGCCAAGGGGAAAGCGGGGATCGACAGTTCTTC; size: .; V: TRBV3-1; D: TRBD2; J: TRBJ2-1
CDR3: CASSPGGGWGTEAFF; DNA: TGTGCCAGCAGCCCTGGCGGGGGTTGGGGCACTGAGGCTTTCTTT; size: .; V: TRBV3-1; D: .; J: TRBJ1-1
CDR3: CSARQGGRIDTQYF; DNA: TGCAGTGCTAGGCAGGGGGGCAGAATCGATACGCAGTATTTT; size: .; V: TRBV20-1; D: .; J: TRBJ2-3
CDR3: CASTQGGMNYEQYF; DNA: TGCGCCAGCACCCAGGGGGGGATGAACTACGAGCAGTACTTC; size: few; V: TRBV5-1; D: .; J: TRBJ2-7
CDR3: CASSAAGGYEQYF; DNA: TGTGCCAGCAGTGCTGCAGGGGGCTACGAGCAGTACTTC; size: .; V: TRBV2; D: TRBD1; J: TRBJ2-7
CDR3: CASRFIAGGPGEQFF; DNA: TGTGCCAGCAGATTCATAGCGGGGGGGCCCGGTGAGCAGTTCTTC; size: .; V: TRBV7-2; D: TRBD2; J: TRBJ2-1
CDR3: CASSQDAQRGTDTQYF; DNA: TGTGCCAGCAGCCAAGATGCCCAGCGGGGGACAGATACGCAGTATTTT; size: .; V: TRBV4-2; D: TRBD2; J: TRBJ2-3
CDR3: CASSTPRAGNTEAFF; DNA: TGTGCCAGCAGTACCCCCAGGGCAGGGAACACTGAAGCTTTCTTT; size: few; V: TRBV28; D: .; J: TRBJ1-1
CDR3: CASSQGGQGLRDEQYF; DNA: TGCGCCAGCAGCCAAGGGGGACAGGGACTCCGGGACGAGCAGTACTTC; size: once; V: TRBV4-3; D: TRBD1; J: TRBJ2-7
CDR3: CATNRAGENIQYF; DNA: TGTGCCACCAACCGCGCAGGGGAAAACATTCAGTACTTC; size: .; V: TRBV24-1; D: .; J: TRBJ2-4
CDR3: CAISEFGAMADTQYF; DNA: TGTGCCATCAGTGAATTCGGGGCCATGGCAGATACGCAGTATTTT; size: .; V: TRBV10-3; D: .; J: TRBJ2-3
CDR3: CASSVTGPKNIQYF; DNA: TGTGCCAGCAGCGTCACTGGGCCCAAAAACATTCAGTACTTC; size: .; V: TRBV13; D: .; J: TRBJ2-4
CDR3: CSVEDQEQGGYGYTF; DNA: TGCAGCGTTGAAGATCAAGAACAGGGAGGGTATGGCTACACCTTC; size: few; V: TRBV29-1; D: .; J: TRBJ1-2
CDR3: CASSQDFWNQPQHF; DNA: TGCGCCAGCAGCCAAGATTTTTGGAATCAGCCCCAGCATTTT; size: few; V: TRBV4-1; D: .; J: TRBJ1-5
CDR3: CSTAGTGYYEQYF; DNA: TGCAGTACAGCCGGGACAGGTTACTACGAGCAGTACTTC; size: few; V: TRBV20-1; D: TRBD1; J: TRBJ2-7
CDR3: CASSQVEETEAFF; DNA: TGTGCCAGCAGCCAAGTTGAGGAAACTGAAGCTTTCTTT; size: few; V: TRBV4-2; D: .; J: TRBJ1-1
CDR3: CATSRFEGSVTGELFF; DNA: TGTGCCACCAGCAGATTTGAGGGGTCGGTTACCGGGGAGCTGTTTTTT; size: .; V: TRBV15; D: .; J: TRBJ2-2
CDR3: CSVVGAQGGDAFF; DNA: TGCAGCGTTGTGGGGGCGCAGGGCGGCGATGCTTTCTTT; size: .; V: TRBV29-1; D: .; J: TRBJ1-1